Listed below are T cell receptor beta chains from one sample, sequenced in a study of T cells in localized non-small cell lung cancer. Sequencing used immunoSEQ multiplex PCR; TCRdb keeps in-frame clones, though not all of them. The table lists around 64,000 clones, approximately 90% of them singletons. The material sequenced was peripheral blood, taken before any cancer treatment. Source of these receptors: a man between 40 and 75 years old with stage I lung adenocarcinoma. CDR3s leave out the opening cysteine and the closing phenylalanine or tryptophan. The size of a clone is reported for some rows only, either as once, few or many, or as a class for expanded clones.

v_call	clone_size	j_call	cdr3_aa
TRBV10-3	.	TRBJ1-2	AISDGGLDYGYT
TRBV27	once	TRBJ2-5	ASSRRLAGGETQY
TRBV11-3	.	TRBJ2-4	ASSPTGWAGENIQY
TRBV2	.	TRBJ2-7	ASRPDTDRFEQY
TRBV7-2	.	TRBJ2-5	ASSLASSGSGETQY
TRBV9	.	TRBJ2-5	ASSVEEGTETQY
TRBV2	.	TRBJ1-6	ASTLTGTGYSPLH
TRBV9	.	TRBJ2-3	ASSMTRGGVIDTQY
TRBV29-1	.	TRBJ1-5	SVGRGGADQPQH
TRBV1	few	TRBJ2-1	TSSQDSLGLEHNEQF
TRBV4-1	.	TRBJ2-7	ASSPEFSYEQY
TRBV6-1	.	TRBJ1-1	ASTEGFYTEAF
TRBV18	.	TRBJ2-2	ASSLGQGEYGELF
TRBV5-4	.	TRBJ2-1	ASSSQGGEQF
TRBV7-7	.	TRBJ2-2	ASSPSVLGVSNGELF
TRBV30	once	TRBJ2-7	AWSVRHGYEQY
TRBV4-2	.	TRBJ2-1	ASSQGNPVGYNEQF
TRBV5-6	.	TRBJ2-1	ASSLDQSSSYNEQF
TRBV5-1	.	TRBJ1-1	ASSLAGTGTTMNTEAF
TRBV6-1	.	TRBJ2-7	ASSELAGGPREQY
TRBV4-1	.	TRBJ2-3	ASSQHTGGLTDTQY
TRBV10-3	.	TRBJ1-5	AISESGQGAEPQH
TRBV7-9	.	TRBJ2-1	ASSLVGNEQF
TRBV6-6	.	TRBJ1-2	ASSSEGQGADGYT
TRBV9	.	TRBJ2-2	ASSVKQESGTGELF
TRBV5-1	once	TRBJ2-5	ASSLSSGMVRTQY
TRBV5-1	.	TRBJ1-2	ASSLGVGEYT
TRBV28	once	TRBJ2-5	ASRQPGQAEETQY
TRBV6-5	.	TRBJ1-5	ASSSGQGTRPQH
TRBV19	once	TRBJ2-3	ASSIGSPNTDTQY
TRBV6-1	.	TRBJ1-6	ASSEPMAGGNNSPLH
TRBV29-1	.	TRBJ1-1	SVRLGGNEAF
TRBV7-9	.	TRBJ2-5	ASSHGLAEETQY
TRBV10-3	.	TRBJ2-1	AISLAGLAANEQF
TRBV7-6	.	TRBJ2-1	ASSFDYNNEQF
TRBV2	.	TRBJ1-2	ASSSHGFGQGGPGYT
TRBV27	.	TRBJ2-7	ASSLAGTGGSYEQY
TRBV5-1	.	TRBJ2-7	ASSWGQRGRGAEQY
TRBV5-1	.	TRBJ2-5	ASSLAGGAGETQY
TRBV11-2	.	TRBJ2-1	ASSLDRLAGVGEQF
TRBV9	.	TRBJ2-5	ASSVAAGGAETQY
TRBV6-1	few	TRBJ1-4	ASSDNLGFANEKLF
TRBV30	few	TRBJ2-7	ACQIRQGAGGPAYEQY